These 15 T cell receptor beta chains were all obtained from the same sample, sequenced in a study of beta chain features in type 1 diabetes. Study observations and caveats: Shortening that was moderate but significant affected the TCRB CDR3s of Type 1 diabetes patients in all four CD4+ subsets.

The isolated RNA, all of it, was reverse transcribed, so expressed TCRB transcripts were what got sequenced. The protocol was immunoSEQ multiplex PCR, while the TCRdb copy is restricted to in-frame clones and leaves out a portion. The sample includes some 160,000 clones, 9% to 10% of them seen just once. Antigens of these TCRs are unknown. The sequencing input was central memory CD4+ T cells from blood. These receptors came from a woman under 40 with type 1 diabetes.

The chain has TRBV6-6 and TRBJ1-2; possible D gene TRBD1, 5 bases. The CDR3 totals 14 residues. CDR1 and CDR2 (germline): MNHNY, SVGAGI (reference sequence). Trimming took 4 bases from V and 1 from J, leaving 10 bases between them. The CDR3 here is CASSWGLGNYGYTF. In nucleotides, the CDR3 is TGTGCCAGCAGTTGGGGACTGGGTAACTATGGCTACACCTTC.

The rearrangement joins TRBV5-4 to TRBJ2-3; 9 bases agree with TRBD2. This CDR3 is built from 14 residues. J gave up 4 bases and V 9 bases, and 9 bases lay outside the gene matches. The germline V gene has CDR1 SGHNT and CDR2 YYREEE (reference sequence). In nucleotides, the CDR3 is TGTGCCACCTTCGGCGGGAGGGTACCAGATACGCAGTATTTT. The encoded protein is CATFGGRVPDTQYF.

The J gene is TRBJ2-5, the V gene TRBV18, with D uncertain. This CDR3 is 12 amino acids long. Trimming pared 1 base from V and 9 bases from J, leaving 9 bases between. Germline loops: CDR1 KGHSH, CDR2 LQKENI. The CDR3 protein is CASSPQSISQYF. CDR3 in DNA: TGTGCCAGCTCACCACAGTCTATATCCCAGTACTTC.

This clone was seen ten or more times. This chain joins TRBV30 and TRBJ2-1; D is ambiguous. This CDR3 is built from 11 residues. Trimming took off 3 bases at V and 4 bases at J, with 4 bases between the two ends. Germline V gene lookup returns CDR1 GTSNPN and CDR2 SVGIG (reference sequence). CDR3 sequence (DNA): TGTGCCTGGAGCGGTTACAATGAGCAGTTCTTC. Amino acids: CAWSGYNEQFF. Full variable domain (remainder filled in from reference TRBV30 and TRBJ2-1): SQTIHQWPATLVQPVGSPLSLECTVEGTSNPNLYWYRQAAGRGLQLLFYSVGIGQISSEVPQNLSASRPQDRQFILSSKKLLLSDSGFYLCAWSGYNEQFFGPGTRLTVL.

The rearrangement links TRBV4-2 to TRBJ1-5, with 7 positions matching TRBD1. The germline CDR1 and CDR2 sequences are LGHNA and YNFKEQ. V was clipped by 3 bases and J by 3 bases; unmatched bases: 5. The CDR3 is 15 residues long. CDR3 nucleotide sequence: TGTGCCAGCAGCCAGGCTGACAGGGACAATCAGCCCCAGCATTTT. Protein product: CASSQADRDNQPQHF.

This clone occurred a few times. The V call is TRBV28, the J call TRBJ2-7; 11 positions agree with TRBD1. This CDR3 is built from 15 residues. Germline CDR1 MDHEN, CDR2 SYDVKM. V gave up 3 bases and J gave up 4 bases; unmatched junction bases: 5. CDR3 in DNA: TGTGCCAGCAGTTTTCGGACAGGGGGCAGGTACGAGCAGTACTTC. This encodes CASSFRTGGRYEQYF.

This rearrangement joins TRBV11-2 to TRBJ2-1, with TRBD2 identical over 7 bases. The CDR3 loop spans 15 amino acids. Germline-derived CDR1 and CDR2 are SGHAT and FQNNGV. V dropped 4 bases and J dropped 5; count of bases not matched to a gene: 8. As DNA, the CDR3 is TGTGCCAGCAGCTCGAACCGGGACTACCACAATGAGCAGTTCTTC. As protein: CASSSNRDYHNEQFF.

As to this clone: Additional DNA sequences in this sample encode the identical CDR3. This chain's CDR3 is CASSRDRDGYTF. CDR3 DNA sequence: TGTGCCAGCAGCCGAGACAGGGACGGCTACACCTTC. The genes are TRBV7-8 and TRBJ1-2, with 7 nucleotides matching TRBD1. This CDR3 has 12 amino acids. Germline assignment: CDR1 SGHVS and CDR2 FQNEAQ. V gave up 5 bases and J gave up 8 bases; unmatched junction bases: 5.

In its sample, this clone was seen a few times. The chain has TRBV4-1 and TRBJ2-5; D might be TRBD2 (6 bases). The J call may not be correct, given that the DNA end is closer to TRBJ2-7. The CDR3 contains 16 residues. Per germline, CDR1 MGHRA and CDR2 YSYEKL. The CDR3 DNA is TGCGCCAGCAGCCAAGAGAGTACGGGGGAGTCCTACGAGCAGTACTTC. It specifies CASSQESTGESYEQYF.

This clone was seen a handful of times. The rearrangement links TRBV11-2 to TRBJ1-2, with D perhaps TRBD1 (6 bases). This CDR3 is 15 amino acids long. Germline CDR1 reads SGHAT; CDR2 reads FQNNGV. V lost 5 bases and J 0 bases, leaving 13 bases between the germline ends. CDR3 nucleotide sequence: TGTGCCAGCAGCAGAAACAGGGACCCTAACTATGGCTACACCTTC. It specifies CASSRNRDPNYGYTF.

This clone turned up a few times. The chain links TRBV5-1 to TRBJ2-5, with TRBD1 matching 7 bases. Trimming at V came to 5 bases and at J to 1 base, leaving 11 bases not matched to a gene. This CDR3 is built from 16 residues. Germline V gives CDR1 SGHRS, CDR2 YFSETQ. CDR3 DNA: TGCGCCAGCAGTCCTACTCCGACAGGGCCCCAAGAGACCCAGTACTTC. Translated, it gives CASSPTPTGPQETQYF.

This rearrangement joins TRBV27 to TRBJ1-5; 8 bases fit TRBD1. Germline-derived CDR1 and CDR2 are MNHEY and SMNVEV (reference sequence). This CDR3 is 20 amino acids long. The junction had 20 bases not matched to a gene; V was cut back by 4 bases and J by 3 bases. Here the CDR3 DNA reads TGTGCCAGCAGTTATTTTATGCCGACAGGGGAATATGGGAACAATCAGCCCCAGCATTTT. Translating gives CASSYFMPTGEYGNNQPQHF.

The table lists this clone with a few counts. The CDR3 DNA reads TGTGCCAGCAGCGTCGCCGGGAGGGCTTACGAGCAGTACTTC. This gives the protein CASSVAGRAYEQYF. The V call is TRBV9, the J call TRBJ2-7; TRBD2 matches 8 bases. Germline CDR1 is SGDLS and CDR2 is YYNGEE. The CDR3 runs 14 residues. With 2 bases clipped from V and 4 bases from J, the junction kept 5 bases outside the gene matches. Drawing the rest from reference TRBV9 and TRBJ2-7, the complete variable domain is DSGVTQTPKHLITATGQRVTLRCSPRSGDLSVYWYQQSLDQGLQFLIQYYNGEERAKGNILERFSAQQFPDLHSELNLSSLELGDSALYFCASSVAGRAYEQYFGPGTRLTVT.

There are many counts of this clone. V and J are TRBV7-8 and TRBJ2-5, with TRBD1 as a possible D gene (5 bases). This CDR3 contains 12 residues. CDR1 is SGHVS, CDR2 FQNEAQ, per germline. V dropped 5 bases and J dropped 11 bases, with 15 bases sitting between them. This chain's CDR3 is CASSTQGTTQYF. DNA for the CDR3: TGTGCCAGCAGCACCCAGGGCACAACTCAGTACTTC.

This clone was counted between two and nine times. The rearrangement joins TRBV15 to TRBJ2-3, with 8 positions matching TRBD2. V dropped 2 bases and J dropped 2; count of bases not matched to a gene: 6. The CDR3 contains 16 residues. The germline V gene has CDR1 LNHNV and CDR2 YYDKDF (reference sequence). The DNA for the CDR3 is TGTGCCACCAGCAGACCTAAGCGGGAGTACACAGATACGCAGTATTTT. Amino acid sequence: CATSRPKREYTDTQYF.